This T cell receptor beta chain was observed in a study of OX40 agonist ivuxolimab in advanced cancers. Study-level information: A male proportion of around 86% was recorded, with mean age approximately 60 years and range roughly 23 to 85. People who had prior anti-PD-1, anti-PD-L1 or anti-CTLA-4 therapy could take part, and around 40% had some.

Here immunoSEQ multiplex PCR was the method, and the copy in TCRdb shows in-frame clones only, minus some. The table records 60,000 to 85,000 clones, roughly 84% of them present only once. V lost 4 bases and J lost 4, with 13 bases in between. CDR1 is LGHNA, CDR2 YSLEER, per germline. The CDR3 is 14 amino acids. This receptor was obtained from an adult with an advanced solid tumor such as melanoma, head and neck, liver or kidney cancer. This sample comprised CD4+ or CD8+ T cells sorted from blood, obtained in a trial of the OX40 agonist ivuxolimab. The chain couples TRBV4-3 to TRBJ1-2; D remains ambiguous. DNA of the CDR3: TGCGCCAGCAGCCCGTCGCCGGCTTTCTATGGCTACACCTTC. Residues: CASSPSPAFYGYTF.